This is a list of T cell receptor beta chains from one sample in a study of Ad26.COV2.S vaccination and SARS-CoV-2 variants. Profiled with immunoSEQ multiplex PCR; TCRdb holds only in-frame clones, not every one. The sample contains around 300,000 clones, about 89% of which appear only once. Here the sequenced sample was peripheral blood, taken in a trial of Ad26.COV2.S vaccine versus placebo. These receptors were obtained from a person between 18 and 59 years old who received the Ad26.COV2.S COVID-19 vaccine or a placebo. CDR3s leave out the opening cysteine and the closing phenylalanine or tryptophan. For some rows the clone size is stated as once, few or many, or as a class when expanded; others skip it.

CDR3 length	J gene	clone size	V gene	CDR3 protein
13	TRBJ2-1	once	TRBV7-9	ASSAGTGTYNEQF
13	TRBJ2-5	.	TRBV5-4	ASSLSGTEQETQY
13	TRBJ2-2	once	TRBV27	ASSVGGANTGELF
12	TRBJ1-6	.	TRBV6-1	ASSEVRGNSPLH
12	TRBJ2-3	.	TRBV7-6	ASSYGTSGDTQY
12	TRBJ1-1	.	TRBV6-5	ASSYAAMNTEAF
11	TRBJ2-5	.	TRBV2	ASNLWEGETQY
11	TRBJ2-1	.	TRBV7-2	ASSSGAANEQF
15	TRBJ2-5	.	TRBV14	ASSQAQLAGVEETQY
13	TRBJ2-2	.	TRBV9	ASSPRTSYAGELF
12	TRBJ2-3	.	TRBV10-3	AISGQGWVDTQY
14	TRBJ2-1	.	TRBV6-2/TRBV6-3	ASSPLTGGASNEQF
15	TRBJ2-5	.	TRBV4-1	ASSPQNRLAGGETQY
11	TRBJ1-2	.	TRBV13	ASSLRGDNGYT
13	TRBJ1-1	few	TRBV11-2	ASSPQGRAGTEAF
12	TRBJ1-3	few	TRBV19	ASIDNPRGNTIY
12	TRBJ1-5	.	TRBV28	ASSHRDRGQPQH
10	TRBJ1-1	.	TRBV14	ASSQGFTEAF
13	TRBJ2-7	.	TRBV6-5	ASSFSSGIYYEQY
13	TRBJ1-6	few	TRBV18	ASSRASPDNSPLH
16	TRBJ1-1	.	TRBV21-1	ASSKYAGTVPMNTEAF
14	TRBJ1-4	.	TRBV7-2	ASSLAPQAFNEKLF
10	TRBJ2-7	.	TRBV7-9	ASSRQGYEQY
13	TRBJ2-7	.	TRBV10-1	ASSDHRGPSYEQY
12	TRBJ1-5	.	TRBV27	ASSPRGSNQPQH
13	TRBJ1-2	.	TRBV3-1/TRBV3-2	ASSQEWGAGYGYT
14	TRBJ1-4	.	TRBV25-1	ASSESLGTGTEKLF
14	TRBJ1-1	.	TRBV18	ASSPTGHKRNTEAF
12	TRBJ2-7	.	TRBV5-4	ASSSIPDPYEQY
14	TRBJ1-5	.	TRBV19	ASTPAGEGYNQPQH
11	TRBJ2-7	.	TRBV5-5	ASSANNAYEQY
10	TRBJ1-5	.	TRBV28	ASYRANQPQH
12	TRBJ1-2	.	TRBV5-8	ASSLSRANYGYT
10	TRBJ1-1	few	TRBV10-2	ASSDRVTEAF
13	TRBJ2-7	.	TRBV28	ASSLLGFPTYEQY
12	TRBJ2-7	.	TRBV5-1	ASSLVIGIGEQY
11	TRBJ2-5	once	TRBV28	ASSFRGTETQY
13	TRBJ2-2	.	TRBV5-1	ASSLVQANTGELF
13	TRBJ2-1	.	TRBV10-2	ASRQAGQEYNEQF
13	TRBJ2-1	.	TRBV28	ASNVRGVSYNEQF
19	TRBJ2-6	.	TRBV5-1	ASSLVGPGLAGNSGANVLT
10	TRBJ1-2	.	TRBV5-1	ASSSDSWGYT
10	TRBJ2-7	.	TRBV19	ASSDSPYEQY
15	TRBJ2-2	.	TRBV24-1	ATSDSGGRANTGELF
12	TRBJ1-4	.	TRBV3-1/TRBV3-2	ASNNRGVDEKLF
9	TRBJ1-2	.	TRBV9	ASSSPSGYT
11	TRBJ2-7	.	TRBV4-2	ASSQDEATEQY
14	TRBJ2-3	.	TRBV7-2	ASSLATGLGTDTQY
14	TRBJ2-7	once	TRBV4-1	ASSQELAGLSYEQY
14	TRBJ1-1	.	TRBV18	ASSPSQGRGNTEAF
11	TRBJ1-1	.	TRBV2	ASSGTGEDKAF
12	TRBJ1-2	.	TRBV9	ASSVGEGTYGYT
12	TRBJ1-1	.	TRBV5-1	ASSLGPGSTEAF
14	TRBJ2-7	.	TRBV30	AWSFPPGSVSYEQY
12	TRBJ2-7	few	TRBV4-1	ASSQDRGGYEQY
11	TRBJ2-2	.	TRBV19	ASKASGYGELF